The sequence of this T cell receptor (beta chain) was determined in a study of T cells in Graves' hyperthyroidism and ophthalmopathy. Only one count was recorded for this clonotype. Germline-derived CDR1 and CDR2 are SEHNR and FQNEAQ (reference sequence). The CDR3 is 16 residues long. Trimming took 5 bases from V and 2 from J; bases not matched to a gene: 8. Clinical symptoms, serum thyroxine and TRAb, thyroid ultrasound and orbital computed tomography were used for the diagnoses. Amplification yielded TCR beta CDR3 regions, with RNA transcripts as the source. Initially, a first-round RT-PCR of the TCR CDR3 employed the HTBI primer set. TCRdb reanalysed the multiplex PCR reads using MiXCR and keeps one entry per CDR3 protein. The data show over 650,000 distinct CDR3 sequences, 45% seen once.

The clonotype was recovered from an adult man with Graves' disease, either hyperthyroidism or ophthalmopathy (not recorded which). V gene TRBV7-9 combines with J gene TRBJ2-7; TRBD2 matches at 11 bases. Source material: peripheral blood or thyroid tissue (not recorded which). CDR3 sequence: CASSVGGLADPYEQYF. CDR3 DNA sequence: TGTGCCAGCAGCGTTGGGGGACTAGCGGACCCCTACGAGCAGTACTTC.